The clone carrying this TCR beta chain was detected once. The antigen is not known. The entry originates in a study of T cell responses to AZD1222 COVID-19 vaccine. Using immunoSEQ multiplex PCR, the repertoire was profiled, and TCRdb retains in-frame clones only, with some absent. The profile covers some 120,000 clones, with about 89% appearing a single time and 10% taken by the ten largest. Per germline, CDR1 LNHNV and CDR2 YYDKDF (reference sequence). The germline V and J ends were trimmed by 5 bases and 0 bases, with 8 bases remaining between them. This CDR3 is built from 14 residues. Broader study findings: Receipt of two AZD1222 doses was followed by a rise in Spike-specific TCR breadth and depth. Seropositive status at baseline applied to only a handful of AZD1222 recipients. The reported proportion of spike-specific TCRs targeting unmutated variant regions was nearly half.

The starting material was peripheral blood, obtained on day 0 of AZD1222 vaccination. The V gene is TRBV15, the J gene TRBJ2-1; D is perhaps TRBD1 or TRBD2 (5 bases each). The source of this sequence is an adult in good health. The CDR3 nucleotides are TGTGCCACCAGCGGGGGTGACTCCTACAATGAGCAGTTCTTC. Its protein product is CATSGGDSYNEQFF. Full variable domain (rest looked up from reference TRBV15 and TRBJ2-1): DAMVIQNPRYQVTQFGKPVTLSCSQTLNHNVMYWYQQKSSQAPKLLFHYYDKDFNNEADTPDNFQSRRPNTSFCFLDIRSPGLGDTAMYLCATSGGDSYNEQFFGPGTRLTVL.